This record covers a single TCR beta chain. As yet, its antigen is unknown. This sample stems from a study of shared clonotypes between healthy human individuals. As processed by the authors: With immunoSEQ giving junction-only sequences and no quality scores, filtering differed. TCRdb's copy holds only in-frame clones and misses some; the assay was immunoSEQ multiplex PCR. Clone size and the V and J calls come from that table; the DNA yielded D and trimming. The data contain roughly 1,800,000 clones, about 95% of them singletons. Terminally differentiated effector memory CD45RA+ cells were excluded by CCR7 positive selection of CD45RO-negative cells. V lost 5 bases and J lost 9, with 23 bases in between. Germline lookup yields CDR1 SGHVS and CDR2 FNYEAQ. The CDR3 contains 16 residues. Findings of the study overall: With a few donors compared, roughly 4.9% of naive CD4 clonotypes were shared. Memory subsets generally showed smaller estimated richness than naive subsets did.

The sequencing input was naive CD8+ T cells sorted from blood. This receptor was obtained from a man in his late teens or twenties in good health. The rearrangement links TRBV7-6 to TRBJ2-1; D not resolved. CDR3 region: CASSASPADNTIEQFF. The CDR3 DNA follows: TGTGCCAGCAGCGCCAGCCCAGCCGATAATACAATTGAGCAGTTCTTC.